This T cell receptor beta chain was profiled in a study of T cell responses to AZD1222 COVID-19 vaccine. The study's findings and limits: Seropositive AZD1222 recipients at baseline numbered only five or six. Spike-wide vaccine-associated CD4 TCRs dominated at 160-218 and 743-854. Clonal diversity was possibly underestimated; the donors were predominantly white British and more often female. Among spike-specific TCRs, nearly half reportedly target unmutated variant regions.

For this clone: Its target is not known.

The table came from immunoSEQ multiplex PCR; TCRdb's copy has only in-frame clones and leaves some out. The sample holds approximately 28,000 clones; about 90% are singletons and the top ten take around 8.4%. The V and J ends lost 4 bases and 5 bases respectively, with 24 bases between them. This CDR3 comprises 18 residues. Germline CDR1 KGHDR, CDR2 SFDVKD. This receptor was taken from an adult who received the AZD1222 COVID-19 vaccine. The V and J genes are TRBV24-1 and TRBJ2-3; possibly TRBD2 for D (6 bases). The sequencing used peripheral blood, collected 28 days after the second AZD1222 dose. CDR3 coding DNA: TGTGCCACCAGTGACTCTCCGGGGCTAGCGTCAAAAGTAGATACGCAGTATTTT. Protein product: CATSDSPGLASKVDTQYF.